This T cell receptor beta chain was identified during a study of blood T cell repertoires in COVID-19. In the study's own analysis: The assay estimated nucleated cells by amplifying reference gene primers. Repertoires were generated with immunoSEQ multiplex PCR, while TCRdb's copy carries only in-frame clones and drops some. V, J and clone size were drawn from that table, and D and trimming were deduced from the DNA. The sample has 150,000 to 200,000 clones, around 85% seen once. Input material: peripheral blood. The sequence came from a man between 60 and 70 years old with acute or convalescent COVID-19.

The CDR3 sequence is CAWSPSGTDTQYF. As DNA, the CDR3 is TGTGCCTGGAGCCCCTCAGGGACAGATACGCAGTATTTT. This rearrangement joins TRBV30 to TRBJ2-3, with D tentatively TRBD1 (5 bases). The CDR3 spans 13 residues. Trimming removed 3 bases from V and 3 bases from J, with 10 bases in between. Germline V gene data show CDR1 as GTSNPN and CDR2 as SVGIG (reference sequence).